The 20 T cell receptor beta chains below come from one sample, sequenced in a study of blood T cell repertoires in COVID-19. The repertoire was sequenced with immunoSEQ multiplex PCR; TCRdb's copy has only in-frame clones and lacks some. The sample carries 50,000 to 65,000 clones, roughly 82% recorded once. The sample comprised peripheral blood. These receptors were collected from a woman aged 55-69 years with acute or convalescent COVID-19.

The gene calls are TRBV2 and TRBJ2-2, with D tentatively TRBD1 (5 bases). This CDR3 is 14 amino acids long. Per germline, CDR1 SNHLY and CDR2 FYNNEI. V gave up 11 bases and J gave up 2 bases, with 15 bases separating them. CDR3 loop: CADEVRVNTGELFF. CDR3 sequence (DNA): TGTGCCGATGAGGTCAGGGTTAACACCGGGGAGCTGTTTTTT.

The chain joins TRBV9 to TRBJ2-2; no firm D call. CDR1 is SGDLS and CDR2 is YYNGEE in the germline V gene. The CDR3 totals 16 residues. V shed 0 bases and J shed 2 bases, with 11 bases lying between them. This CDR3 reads CASSVGSPPNTGELFF. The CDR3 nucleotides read TGTGCCAGCAGCGTAGGCAGTCCTCCTAACACCGGGGAGCTGTTTTTT.

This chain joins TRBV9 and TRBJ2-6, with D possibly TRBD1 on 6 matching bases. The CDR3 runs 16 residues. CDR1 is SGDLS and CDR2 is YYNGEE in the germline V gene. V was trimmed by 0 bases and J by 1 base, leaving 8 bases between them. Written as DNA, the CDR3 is TGTGCCAGCAGCGTAGACAGGGTATCTGGGGCCAACGTCCTGACTTTC. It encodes CASSVDRVSGANVLTF.

CDR3 amino acids: CSVGGGGELFF. CDR3 nucleotides: TGCAGCGTTGGGGGAGGCGGGGAGCTGTTTTTT. The chain employs TRBV29-1 and TRBJ2-2; tentative D call: TRBD2 (6 bases). Germline CDR1 and CDR2: SQVTM and ANQGSEA. CDR3 length: 11 residues. V was pared by 4 bases and J by 7 bases, with 7 bases between.

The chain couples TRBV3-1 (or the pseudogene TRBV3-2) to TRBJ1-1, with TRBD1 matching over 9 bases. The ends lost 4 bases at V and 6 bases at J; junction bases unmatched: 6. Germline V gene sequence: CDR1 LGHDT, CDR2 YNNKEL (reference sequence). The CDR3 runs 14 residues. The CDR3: CASSPSDRGSEAFF. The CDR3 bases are TGTGCCAGCAGCCCTTCGGACAGGGGCTCTGAAGCTTTCTTT.

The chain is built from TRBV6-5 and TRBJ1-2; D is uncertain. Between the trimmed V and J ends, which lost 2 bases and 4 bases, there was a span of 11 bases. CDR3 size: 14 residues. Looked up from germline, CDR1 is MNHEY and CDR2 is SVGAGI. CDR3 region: CASSYGGVVYGYTF. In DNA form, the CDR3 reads TGTGCCAGCAGTTACGGCGGCGTTGTCTATGGCTACACCTTC.

The CDR3 region is CASSRDTSYEQYF. The DNA for the CDR3 is TGTGCCAGCAGCAGGGACACGAGCTACGAGCAGTACTTC. The chain uses TRBV5-4 and TRBJ2-7, with TRBD1 as a possible D gene (6 bases). The CDR3 extends over 13 amino acids. V lost 4 bases, J lost 3 bases, and 11 bases lay in between. CDR1 and CDR2 from the germline V gene are SGHNT and YYREEE (reference sequence).

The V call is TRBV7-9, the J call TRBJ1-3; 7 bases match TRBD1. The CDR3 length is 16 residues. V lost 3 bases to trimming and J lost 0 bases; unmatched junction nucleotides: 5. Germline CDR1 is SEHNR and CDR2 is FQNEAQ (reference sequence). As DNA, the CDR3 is TGTGCCAGCAGCTTCGAGACAGGGAGCTCTGGAAACACCATATATTTT. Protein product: CASSFETGSSGNTIYF.

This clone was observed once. DNA for the CDR3: TGTGCCAGCAGAGAGGTCAGAGATACGCAGTATTTT. It is translated as CASREVRDTQYF. This sequence joins TRBV6-5 and TRBJ2-3; no clear D. Germline V gene lookup returns CDR1 MNHEY and CDR2 SVGAGI. V was clipped by 6 bases and J by 5 bases, with 9 bases between them. The CDR3 contains 12 residues.

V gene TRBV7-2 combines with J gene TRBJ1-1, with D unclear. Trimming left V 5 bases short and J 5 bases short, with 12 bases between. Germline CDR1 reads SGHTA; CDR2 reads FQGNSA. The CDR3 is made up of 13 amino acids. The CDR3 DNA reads TGTGCCAGCAGCAGTACAATCCAAACTGAAGCTTTCTTT. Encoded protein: CASSSTIQTEAFF.

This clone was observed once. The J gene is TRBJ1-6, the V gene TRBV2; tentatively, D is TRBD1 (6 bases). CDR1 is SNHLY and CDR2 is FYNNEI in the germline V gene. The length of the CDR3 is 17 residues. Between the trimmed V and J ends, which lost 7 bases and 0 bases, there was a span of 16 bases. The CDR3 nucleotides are TGTGCCAGCACCGGGGGGGCAGGTAGCTCCTATAATTCACCCCTCCACTTT. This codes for CASTGGAGSSYNSPLHF.

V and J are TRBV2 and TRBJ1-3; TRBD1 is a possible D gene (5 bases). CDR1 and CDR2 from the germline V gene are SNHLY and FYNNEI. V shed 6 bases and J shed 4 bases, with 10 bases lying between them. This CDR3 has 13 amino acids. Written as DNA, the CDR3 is TGTGCCAGCAGGCAGGGTTCCGGAAACACCATATATTTT. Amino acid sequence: CASRQGSGNTIYF.

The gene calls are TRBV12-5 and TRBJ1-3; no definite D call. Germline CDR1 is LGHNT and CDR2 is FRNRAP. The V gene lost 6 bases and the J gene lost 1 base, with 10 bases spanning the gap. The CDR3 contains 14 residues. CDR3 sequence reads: CASGPSGSGNTIYF. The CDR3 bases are TGTGCTAGTGGCCCTTCGGGGTCTGGAAACACCATATATTTT.

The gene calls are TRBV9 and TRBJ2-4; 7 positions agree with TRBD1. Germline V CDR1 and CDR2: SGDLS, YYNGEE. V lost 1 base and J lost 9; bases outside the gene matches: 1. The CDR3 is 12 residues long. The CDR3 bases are TGTGCCAGCAGCGTACCAGGGGGCATTCAGTACTTC. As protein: CASSVPGGIQYF.

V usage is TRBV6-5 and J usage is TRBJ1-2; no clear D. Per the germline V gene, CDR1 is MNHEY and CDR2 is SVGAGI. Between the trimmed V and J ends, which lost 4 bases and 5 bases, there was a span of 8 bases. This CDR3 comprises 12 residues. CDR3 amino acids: CASSSPGYGYTF. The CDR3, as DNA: TGTGCCAGCAGTTCGCCGGGGTATGGCTACACCTTC.

The CDR3: CASSYQGALNTEAFF. The CDR3, as DNA: TGTGCCAGCAGTTACCAAGGGGCCCTGAACACTGAAGCTTTCTTT. The chain links TRBV6-5 to TRBJ1-1, with D tentatively TRBD1 (5 bases). CDR1 and CDR2 from the germline V gene are MNHEY and SVGAGI. The CDR3 runs 15 residues. V was shortened by 2 bases and J by 0 bases, with 10 bases between the two germline ends.

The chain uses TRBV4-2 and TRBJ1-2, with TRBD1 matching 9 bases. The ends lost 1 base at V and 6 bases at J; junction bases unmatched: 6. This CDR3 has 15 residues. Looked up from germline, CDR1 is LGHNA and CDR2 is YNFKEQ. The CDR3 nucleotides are TGTGCCAGCAGCCAAGCGGACAGGGGAGAGGATGGCTACACCTTC. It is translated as CASSQADRGEDGYTF.

The CDR3 nucleotides are TGTGCCAGCAACGTATTCCAGCGGGTCCCGTATTTT. Translated: CASNVFQRVPYF. This chain connects TRBV5-8 to TRBJ2-3; a possible D gene is TRBD2 (6 bases). The V and J ends lost 6 bases and 14 bases respectively, with 19 bases between them. Germline CDR1 and CDR2: SGHTS and YDEGEE. This CDR3 region has 12 residues.

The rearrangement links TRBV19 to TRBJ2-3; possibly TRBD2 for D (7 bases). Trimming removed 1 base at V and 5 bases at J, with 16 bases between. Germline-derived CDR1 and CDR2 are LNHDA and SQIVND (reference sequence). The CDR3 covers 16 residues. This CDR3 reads CASSIGGGGSGDTQYF. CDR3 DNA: TGTGCCAGTAGTATAGGGGGCGGGGGCTCGGGAGATACGCAGTATTTT. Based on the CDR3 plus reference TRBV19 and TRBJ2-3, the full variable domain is DGGITQSPKYLFRKEGQNVTLSCEQNLNHDAMYWYRQDPGQGLRLIYYSQIVNDFQKGDIAEGYSVSREKKESFPLTVTSAQKNPTAFYLCASSIGGGGSGDTQYFGPGTRLTVL.

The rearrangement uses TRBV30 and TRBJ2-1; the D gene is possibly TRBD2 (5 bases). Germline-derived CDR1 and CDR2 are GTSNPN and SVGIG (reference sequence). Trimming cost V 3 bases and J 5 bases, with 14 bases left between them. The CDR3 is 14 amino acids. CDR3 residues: CAWRSRGINNEQFF. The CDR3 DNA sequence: TGTGCCTGGAGGTCCCGGGGAATCAACAATGAGCAGTTCTTC.